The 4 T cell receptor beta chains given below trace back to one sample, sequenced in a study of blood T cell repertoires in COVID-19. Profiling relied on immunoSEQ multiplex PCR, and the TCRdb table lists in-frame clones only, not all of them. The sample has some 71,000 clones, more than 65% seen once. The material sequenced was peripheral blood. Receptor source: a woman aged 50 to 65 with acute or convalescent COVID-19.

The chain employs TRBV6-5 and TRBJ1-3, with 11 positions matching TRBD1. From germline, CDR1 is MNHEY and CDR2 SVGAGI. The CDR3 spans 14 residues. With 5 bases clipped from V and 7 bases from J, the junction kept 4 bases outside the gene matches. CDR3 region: CASSPGQGGNTIYF. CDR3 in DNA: TGTGCCAGCAGTCCGGGACAGGGGGGGAACACCATATATTTT.

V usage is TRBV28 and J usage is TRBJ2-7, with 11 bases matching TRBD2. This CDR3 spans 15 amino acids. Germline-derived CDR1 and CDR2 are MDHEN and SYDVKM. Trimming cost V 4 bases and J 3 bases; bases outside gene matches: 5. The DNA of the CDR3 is TGTGCCAGCAGTTGGGAACTAGCGGGGGTCTACGAGCAGTACTTC. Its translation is CASSWELAGVYEQYF.

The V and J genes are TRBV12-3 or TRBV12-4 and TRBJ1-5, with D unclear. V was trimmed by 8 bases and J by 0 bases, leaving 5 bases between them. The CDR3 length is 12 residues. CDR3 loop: CASGSSNQPQHF. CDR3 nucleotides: TGTGCCAGCGGGAGTAGCAATCAGCCCCAGCATTTT.

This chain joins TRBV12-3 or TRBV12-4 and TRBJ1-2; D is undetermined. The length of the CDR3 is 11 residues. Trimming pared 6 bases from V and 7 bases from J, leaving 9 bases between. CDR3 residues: CASSPGTGYTF. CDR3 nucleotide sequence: TGTGCCAGCAGCCCAGGAACTGGCTACACCTTC.